The 8 T cell receptor beta chains below all came from one sample that was sequenced in a study of beta chain features in type 1 diabetes. Reverse transcription of all isolated RNA meant that expressed TCRB transcripts were sequenced. Only in-frame clones appear in the TCRdb table, and some are missing; sequencing was by immunoSEQ multiplex PCR. The sample lists hundreds of thousands of clones, around 15% occurring once. Sequencing used naive CD4+ T cells from blood. The receptors were sampled from a young man in good health.

The genes are TRBV4-3 and TRBJ2-3; the match to TRBD2 covers 12 bases. Germline CDR1 reads LGHNA; CDR2 reads YSLEER. The CDR3 extends over 19 amino acids. After removal of 2 bases from V and 0 bases from J, the junction contained 9 bases not matched to a gene. The CDR3 DNA is TGCGCCAGCAGCCAATCTCCGGGACTAGCGGGTACTAGCACAGATACGCAGTATTTT. It translates to CASSQSPGLAGTSTDTQYF.

V usage is TRBV4-1 and J usage is TRBJ2-2; TRBD1 matches 9 bases. The CDR3 has 16 amino acids. V lost 4 bases, J lost 3 bases, and 6 bases stayed unmatched. The germline V gene has CDR1 MGHRA and CDR2 YSYEKL. The CDR3 nucleotides read TGCGCCAGCAGCCCCCTAGGGACAGGGCACACCGGGGAGCTGTTTTTT. Protein product: CASSPLGTGHTGELFF.

A few counts support this clone. The V gene is TRBV10-3, the J gene TRBJ1-5, with D possibly matching TRBD1 (5 bases). The germline V gene has CDR1 ENHRY and CDR2 SYGVKD. V was pared by 3 bases and J by 2 bases, with 11 bases between. This CDR3 region has 15 residues. CDR3 region: CAISEGREGNQPQHF. The CDR3 nucleotides are TGTGCCATCAGTGAAGGCAGGGAGGGCAATCAGCCCCAGCATTTT.

This clone occurred a few times. The chain carries TRBV19 and TRBJ1-1, with unresolved D. Germline CDR1 is LNHDA and CDR2 is SQIVND (reference sequence). The V end was cut by 5 bases, the J end by 0 bases, with 10 bases between. The CDR3 has 14 amino acids. The CDR3 spells CASSFHGLNTEAFF. The CDR3 nucleotides are TGTGCCAGTAGTTTTCACGGACTGAACACTGAAGCTTTCTTT. The entire variable domain, with the rest obtained from reference TRBV19 and TRBJ1-1, is as follows: DGGITQSPKYLFRKEGQNVTLSCEQNLNHDAMYWYRQDPGQGLRLIYYSQIVNDFQKGDIAEGYSVSREKKESFPLTVTSAQKNPTAFYLCASSFHGLNTEAFFGQGTRLTVV.

This clone showed up just a few times. The chain recombines TRBV29-1 with TRBJ2-7; 10 bases are a match to TRBD1. Germline CDR1 SQVTM, CDR2 ANQGSEA. CDR3 length: 14 residues. The junction had 8 bases not matched to a gene; V was cut back by 7 bases and J by 2 bases. Written as DNA, the CDR3 is TGCAGCGCCGAGGGGGACAGGGGTACCTACGAGCAGTACTTC. It specifies CSAEGDRGTYEQYF.

This clone was seen ten or more times. The CDR3 reads CASSPGSGANVLTF. DNA of the CDR3: TGTGCCAGCTCACCAGGGTCTGGGGCCAACGTCCTGACTTTC. The chain is built from TRBV18 and TRBJ2-6; D is uncertain. The CDR3 loop spans 14 amino acids. From germline, CDR1 is KGHSH and CDR2 LQKENI. The ends were cut back, 2 bases at V and 1 base at J, with 3 bases in the middle.

This clone was recorded a few times. The chain combines TRBV2 with TRBJ2-1; D gene ambiguous. Trimming pared 5 bases from V and 7 bases from J, leaving 15 bases between. This CDR3 contains 14 residues. Germline CDR1 SNHLY, CDR2 FYNNEI. DNA for the CDR3: TGTGCCAGCAGTCCCCGGGCCGGAGCGAATGAGCAGTTCTTC. Amino acid sequence: CASSPRAGANEQFF.

This clone appeared a few times. The V call is TRBV5-1, the J call TRBJ2-3, with D possibly TRBD1 on 6 matching bases. The CDR3 covers 15 residues. The V gene's germline CDR1 is SGHRS and CDR2 YFSETQ. V lost 3 bases and J lost 1, with 12 bases in between. The CDR3 DNA reads as TGCGCCAGCAGCTCCTACAGGGTCGGCACAGATACGCAGTATTTT. This encodes CASSSYRVGTDTQYF.